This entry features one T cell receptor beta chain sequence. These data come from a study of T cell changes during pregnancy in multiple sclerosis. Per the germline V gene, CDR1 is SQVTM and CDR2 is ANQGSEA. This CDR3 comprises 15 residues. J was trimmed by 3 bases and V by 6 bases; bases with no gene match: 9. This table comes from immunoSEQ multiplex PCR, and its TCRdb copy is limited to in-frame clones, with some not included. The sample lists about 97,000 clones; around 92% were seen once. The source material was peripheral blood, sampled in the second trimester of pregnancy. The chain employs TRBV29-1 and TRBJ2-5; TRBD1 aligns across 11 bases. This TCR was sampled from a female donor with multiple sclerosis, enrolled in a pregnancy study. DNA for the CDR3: TGCAGCGTCCGCCATGGGACAGGGGGGAAAGAGACCCAGTACTTC. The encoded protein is CSVRHGTGGKETQYF.